Listed below are T cell receptor beta chains from one sample, sequenced in a study of CD4+ T cells in melanoma. Data came from immunoSEQ multiplex PCR; TCRdb stores just in-frame clones and leaves some out. The sample yields roughly 120,000 clones, about nine tenths seen once. The sample comprised peripheral blood. These receptors came from a human donor with melanoma. Both conserved end residues are part of each CDR3. The order of the fields is CDR3 DNA, CDR3 protein, clone size, D gene, J gene, V gene. A D gene is named only where the DNA matches it firmly. Not all rows give a size; the values are once, few, many and, for expanded clones, a class.

DNA: TGTGCCAGTAGTATTGGCCACTTCGAGGGAGTGAACACTGAAGCTTTCTTT
CDR3: CASSIGHFEGVNTEAFF
size: -
D: -
J: TRBJ1-1
V: TRBV19

DNA: TGTGCCAGCAGTTCCGGACACACTGAAGCTTTCTTT
CDR3: CASSSGHTEAFF
size: -
D: -
J: TRBJ1-1
V: TRBV6-1

DNA: TGTGCCAGCAGCTTTGGTCTGGAAAACATTCAGTACTTC
CDR3: CASSFGLENIQYF
size: -
D: -
J: TRBJ2-4
V: TRBV7-2

DNA: TGTGCCAGCAGTAGTCTAGCGGGAGGCGCCTACGAGCAGTACTTC
CDR3: CASSSLAGGAYEQYF
size: -
D: TRBD2
J: TRBJ2-7
V: TRBV27

DNA: TGTGCCAGCAGCTTTAACCTACCCCCCTACGAGCAGTACTTC
CDR3: CASSFNLPPYEQYF
size: -
D: -
J: TRBJ2-7
V: TRBV7-9

DNA: TGTGCCAGCAGTTTCGACCGGGCTCATAATTCACCCCTCCACTTT
CDR3: CASSFDRAHNSPLHF
size: -
D: -
J: TRBJ1-6
V: TRBV6-5

DNA: TGTGCCAGTACCTCAAGCGGGGGACAGCCCCAGCATTTT
CDR3: CASTSSGGQPQHF
size: -
D: -
J: TRBJ1-5
V: TRBV19

DNA: TGTGCCAGTAGTATCCCCGGACAGGGCTCCTACGAGCAGTACTTC
CDR3: CASSIPGQGSYEQYF
size: -
D: TRBD1
J: TRBJ2-7
V: TRBV19

DNA: TGCGCCAGCAGCCCCCATCGGGGGACAGATACGCAGTATTTT
CDR3: CASSPHRGTDTQYF
size: -
D: -
J: TRBJ2-3
V: TRBV5-1

DNA: TGTGCCAGCAGCGTAGGGAATCAGCCCCAGCATTTT
CDR3: CASSVGNQPQHF
size: -
D: -
J: TRBJ1-5
V: TRBV7-9

DNA: TGTGCCAGCAGCTCCCCAGGGAACCCCACTGAAGCTTTCTTT
CDR3: CASSSPGNPTEAFF
size: -
D: -
J: TRBJ1-1
V: TRBV7-9

DNA: TGTGCCAGTGCTGACACAGCGACTTCCTACAATGAGCAGTTCTTC
CDR3: CASADTATSYNEQFF
size: -
D: -
J: TRBJ2-1
V: TRBV9

DNA: TGTGCCACCAGGGAACTCCGCCGGGGCCAGCATTTT
CDR3: CATRELRRGQHF
size: -
D: -
J: TRBJ1-5
V: TRBV6-4

DNA: TGTGCCAGCAGTTTATGGGCAGGGGGAGGTTACGAGCAGTACTTC
CDR3: CASSLWAGGGYEQYF
size: -
D: -
J: TRBJ2-7
V: TRBV28

DNA: TGTGCCAGCAGATTGGACAGGGAGTACGAGCAGTACTTC
CDR3: CASRLDREYEQYF
size: -
D: TRBD1
J: TRBJ2-7
V: TRBV7-3

DNA: TGTGCCAGCAGAATAGACGGAAGCTCCTACAATGAGCAGTTCTTC
CDR3: CASRIDGSSYNEQFF
size: once
D: -
J: TRBJ2-1
V: TRBV6-4

DNA: TGCAGCGTGGAGACTGACGTGGGGGGCACTGAAGCTTTCTTT
CDR3: CSVETDVGGTEAFF
size: -
D: -
J: TRBJ1-1
V: TRBV29-1

DNA: TGTGCCAGCAGCGGGGCTGGGGGTATCAATCAGCCCCAGCATTTT
CDR3: CASSGAGGINQPQHF
size: -
D: -
J: TRBJ1-5
V: TRBV9

DNA: TGTGCCAGCAGCTTGGGGGACTCGATCTCTGGAAACACCATATATTTT
CDR3: CASSLGDSISGNTIYF
size: -
D: -
J: TRBJ1-3
V: TRBV5-8

DNA: TGTGCCAGCTCACCAGGGGCCCAGAACTACGAGCAGTACTTC
CDR3: CASSPGAQNYEQYF
size: -
D: -
J: TRBJ2-7
V: TRBV18

DNA: TGTGCCAGCAGCTTAGGAGCTACTTCGGGGTACCGCAAAAACATTCAGTACTTC
CDR3: CASSLGATSGYRKNIQYF
size: few
D: -
J: TRBJ2-4
V: TRBV5-4

DNA: TGTGCCAGCAGCTTCGGGACTAGCGGGAGGGTTGAGCAGTTCTTC
CDR3: CASSFGTSGRVEQFF
size: -
D: TRBD2
J: TRBJ2-1
V: TRBV7-2

DNA: TGTGCCAGCAGCTTAGCGGGACAGCGCTATAGCAATCAGCCCCAGCATTTT
CDR3: CASSLAGQRYSNQPQHF
size: few
D: TRBD1
J: TRBJ1-5
V: TRBV7-2

DNA: TGTGCCAGCAGCCAAGACCCGGGGGTAGCCGGGGAGACCCAGTACTTC
CDR3: CASSQDPGVAGETQYF
size: -
D: -
J: TRBJ2-5
V: TRBV4-2

DNA: TGTGCCAGTAGTACCGGGACAGGGGTCTACGAGCAGTACTTC
CDR3: CASSTGTGVYEQYF
size: -
D: TRBD1
J: TRBJ2-7
V: TRBV19

DNA: TGCGCCAGCAGCGTTCTAGCGGGGACCACAGATACGCAGTATTTT
CDR3: CASSVLAGTTDTQYF
size: -
D: TRBD2
J: TRBJ2-3
V: TRBV5-1

DNA: TGTGCCAGCTCACCAGGGCGGATCCTAGGCTATGGCTACACCTTC
CDR3: CASSPGRILGYGYTF
size: -
D: -
J: TRBJ1-2
V: TRBV18

DNA: TGTGCCAGCTCAGGCGGGGTCTACAATGAGCAGTTCTTC
CDR3: CASSGGVYNEQFF
size: -
D: -
J: TRBJ2-1
V: TRBV18

DNA: TGTGCCAGTAGTATAAAGGTGGGACTTATTAATGAAAAACTGTTTTTT
CDR3: CASSIKVGLINEKLFF
size: -
D: -
J: TRBJ1-4
V: TRBV19